This record concerns one T cell receptor (beta chain) sequence. This sample is drawn from a study of blood T cell repertoires in COVID-19. About the study: The origin of the acute and convalescent COVID-19 samples was the United States, Italy and Spain.

Enrollees, about 18 to 89 years old, lived in about two dozen US areas. Cohorts were based on clinical histories the participants reported. How the authors handled the data: Amplification of reference gene primers provided the estimated nucleated cell counts. The table came from immunoSEQ multiplex PCR; TCRdb's copy has only in-frame clones and leaves some out. The V and J calls and clone size come from that table; D and trimming were worked out from the DNA. This table has about 290,000 clones, around 86% appearing once. Germline CDR1 and CDR2: SGHTA and FQGNSA. This CDR3 is 11 amino acids long. V was shortened by 10 bases and J by 3 bases, with 10 bases between the two germline ends.

The sample taken for sequencing was PBMCs or T cells enriched from blood (not recorded which). The rearrangement links TRBV7-2 to TRBJ2-7, with D maybe TRBD2 (5 bases). The receptor's source is a woman aged 40 to 50 who had recovered from COVID-19. CDR3 DNA sequence: TGTGCCACCGGGAAAAACTACGAGCAGTACTTC. Protein: CATGKNYEQYF.